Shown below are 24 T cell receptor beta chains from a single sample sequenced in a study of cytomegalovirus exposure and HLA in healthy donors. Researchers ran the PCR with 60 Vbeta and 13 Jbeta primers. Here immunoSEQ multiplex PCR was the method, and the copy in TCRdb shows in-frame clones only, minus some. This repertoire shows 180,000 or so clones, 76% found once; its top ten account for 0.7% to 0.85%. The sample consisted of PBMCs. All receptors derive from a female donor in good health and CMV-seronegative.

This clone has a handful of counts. The CDR3 region has the DNA TGTGCCAGCAGCCAAGAAGGTGGGGGGAGCTCCTACGAGCAGTACTTC. Translated, it gives CASSQEGGGSSYEQYF. The gene calls are TRBV4-2 and TRBJ2-7, with D tentatively TRBD2 (6 bases). Germline V gives CDR1 LGHNA, CDR2 YNFKEQ. Trimming left V 0 bases short and J 0 bases short, with 12 bases between. This CDR3 region has 16 residues.

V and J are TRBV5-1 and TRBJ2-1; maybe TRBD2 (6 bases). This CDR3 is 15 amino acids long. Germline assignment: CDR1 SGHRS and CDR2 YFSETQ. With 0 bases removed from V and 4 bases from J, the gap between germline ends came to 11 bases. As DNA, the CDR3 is TGCGCCAGCAGCTTGGGTGGAGGGCTTTACAATGAGCAGTTCTTC. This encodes CASSLGGGLYNEQFF. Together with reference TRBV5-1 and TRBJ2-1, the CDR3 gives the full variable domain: KAGVTQTPRYLIKTRGQQVTLSCSPISGHRSVSWYQQTPGQGLQFLFEYFSETQRNKGNFPGRFSGRQFSNSRSEMNVSTLELGDSALYLCASSLGGGLYNEQFFGPGTRLTVL.

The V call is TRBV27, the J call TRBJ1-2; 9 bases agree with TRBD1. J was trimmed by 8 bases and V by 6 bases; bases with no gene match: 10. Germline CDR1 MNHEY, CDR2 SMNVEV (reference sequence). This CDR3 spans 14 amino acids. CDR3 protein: CASRGGTGRKGYTF. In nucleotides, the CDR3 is TGTGCCAGCAGGGGAGGGACAGGGAGAAAGGGCTACACCTTC.

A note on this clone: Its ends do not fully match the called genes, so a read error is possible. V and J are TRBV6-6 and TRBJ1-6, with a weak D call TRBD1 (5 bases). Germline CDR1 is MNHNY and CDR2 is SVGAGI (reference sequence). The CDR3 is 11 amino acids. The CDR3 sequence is CGAGREGLILF. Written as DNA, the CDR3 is TGTGGGGCAGGGCGAGAAGGCCTTATCCTCTTT.

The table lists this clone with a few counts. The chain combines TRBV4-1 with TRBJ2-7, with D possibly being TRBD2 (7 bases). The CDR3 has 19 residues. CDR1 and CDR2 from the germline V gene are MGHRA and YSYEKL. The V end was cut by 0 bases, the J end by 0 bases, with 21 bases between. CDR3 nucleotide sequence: TGCGCCAGCAGCCAAGATATGAGGGGAGGGGGGCCAAGCTCCTACGAGCAGTACTTC. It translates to CASSQDMRGGGPSSYEQYF.

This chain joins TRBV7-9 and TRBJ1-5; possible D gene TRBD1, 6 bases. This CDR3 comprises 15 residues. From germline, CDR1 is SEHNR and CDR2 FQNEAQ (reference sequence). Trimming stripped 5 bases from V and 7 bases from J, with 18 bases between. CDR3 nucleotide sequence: TGTGCCAGCAGCACCCGACAGGTTTTGAGACAGCCCCAGCATTTT. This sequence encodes CASSTRQVLRQPQHF.

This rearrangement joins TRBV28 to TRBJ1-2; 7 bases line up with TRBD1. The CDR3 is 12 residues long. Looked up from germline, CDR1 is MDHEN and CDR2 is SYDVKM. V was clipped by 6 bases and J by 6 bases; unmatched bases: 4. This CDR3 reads CASRGTVDGYTF. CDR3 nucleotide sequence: TGTGCCAGCAGAGGGACAGTAGATGGCTACACCTTC.

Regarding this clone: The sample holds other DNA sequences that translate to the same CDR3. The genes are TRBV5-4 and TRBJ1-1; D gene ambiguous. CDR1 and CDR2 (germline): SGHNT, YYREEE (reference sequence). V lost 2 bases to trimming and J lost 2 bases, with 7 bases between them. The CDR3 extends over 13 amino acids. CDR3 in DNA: TGTGCCAGCAGCTTTTCTCCTAACACTGAAGCTTTCTTT. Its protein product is CASSFSPNTEAFF.

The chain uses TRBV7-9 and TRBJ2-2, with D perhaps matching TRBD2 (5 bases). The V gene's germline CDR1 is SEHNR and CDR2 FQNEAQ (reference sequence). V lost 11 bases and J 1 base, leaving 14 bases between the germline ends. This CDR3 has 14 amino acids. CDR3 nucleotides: TGTGCCGCCCCGTCTAGCCTGAACACCGGGGAGCTGTTTTTT. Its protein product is CAAPSSLNTGELFF. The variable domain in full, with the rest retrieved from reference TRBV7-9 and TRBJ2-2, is DTGVSQNPRHKITKRGQNVTFRCDPISEHNRLYWYRQTLGQGPEFLTYFQNEAQLEKSRLLSDRFSAERPKGSFSTLEIQRTEQGDSAMYLCAAPSSLNTGELFFGEGSRLTVL.

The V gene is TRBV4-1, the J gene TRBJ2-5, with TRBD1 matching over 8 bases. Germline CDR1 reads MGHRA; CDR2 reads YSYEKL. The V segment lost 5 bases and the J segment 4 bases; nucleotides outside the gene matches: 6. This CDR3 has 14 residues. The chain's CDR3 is CASSYQQGGETQYF. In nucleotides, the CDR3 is TGCGCCAGCAGCTACCAACAGGGGGGAGAGACCCAGTACTTC.

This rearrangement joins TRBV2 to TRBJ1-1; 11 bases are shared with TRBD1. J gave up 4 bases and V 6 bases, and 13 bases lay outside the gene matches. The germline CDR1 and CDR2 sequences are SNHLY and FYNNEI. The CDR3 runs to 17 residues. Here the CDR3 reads CASRDGQGAMVFTEAFF. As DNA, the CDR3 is TGTGCCAGCAGGGATGGACAGGGGGCAATGGTATTCACTGAAGCTTTCTTT.

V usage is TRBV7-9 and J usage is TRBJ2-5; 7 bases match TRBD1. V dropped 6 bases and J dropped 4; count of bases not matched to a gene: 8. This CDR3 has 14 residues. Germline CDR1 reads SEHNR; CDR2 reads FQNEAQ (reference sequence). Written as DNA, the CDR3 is TGTGCCAGCAGTTCAACAGGGGCCGGAGAGACCCAGTACTTC. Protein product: CASSSTGAGETQYF.

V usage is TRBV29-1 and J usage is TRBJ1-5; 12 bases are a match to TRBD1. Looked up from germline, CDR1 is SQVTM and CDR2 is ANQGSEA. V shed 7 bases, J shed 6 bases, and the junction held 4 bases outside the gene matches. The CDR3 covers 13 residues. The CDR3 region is CSAGQGAGQPQHF. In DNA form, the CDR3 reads TGCAGCGCGGGACAGGGGGCAGGTCAGCCCCAGCATTTT.

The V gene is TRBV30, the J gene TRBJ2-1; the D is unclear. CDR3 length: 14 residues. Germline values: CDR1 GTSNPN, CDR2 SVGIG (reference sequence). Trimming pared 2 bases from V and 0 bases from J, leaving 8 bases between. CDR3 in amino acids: CAWSQDNSYNEQFF. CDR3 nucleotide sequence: TGTGCCTGGAGTCAGGATAACTCCTACAATGAGCAGTTCTTC.

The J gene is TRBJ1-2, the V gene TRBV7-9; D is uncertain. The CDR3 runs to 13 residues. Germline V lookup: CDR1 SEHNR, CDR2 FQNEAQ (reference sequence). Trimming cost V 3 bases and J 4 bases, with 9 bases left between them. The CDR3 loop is CASSLENGYGYTF. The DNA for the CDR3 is TGTGCCAGCAGCTTGGAGAACGGCTATGGCTACACCTTC.

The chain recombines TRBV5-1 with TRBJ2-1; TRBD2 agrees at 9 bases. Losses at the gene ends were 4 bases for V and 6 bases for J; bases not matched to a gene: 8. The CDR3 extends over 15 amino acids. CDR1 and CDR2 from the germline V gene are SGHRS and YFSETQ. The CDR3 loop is CASSPVAGVVNEQFF. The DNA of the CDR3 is TGCGCCAGCAGCCCCGTAGCGGGAGTGGTCAATGAGCAGTTCTTC.

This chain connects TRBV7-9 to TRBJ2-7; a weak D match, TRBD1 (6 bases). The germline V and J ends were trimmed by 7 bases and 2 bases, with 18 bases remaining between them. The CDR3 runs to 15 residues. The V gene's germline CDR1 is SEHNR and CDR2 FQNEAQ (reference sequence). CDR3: CASTPEGTTAYEQYF. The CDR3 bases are TGTGCCAGCACCCCCGAGGGGACAACCGCCTACGAGCAGTACTTC. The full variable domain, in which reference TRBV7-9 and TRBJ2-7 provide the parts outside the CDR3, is DTGVSQNPRHKITKRGQNVTFRCDPISEHNRLYWYRQTLGQGPEFLTYFQNEAQLEKSRLLSDRFSAERPKGSFSTLEIQRTEQGDSAMYLCASTPEGTTAYEQYFGPGTRLTVT.

The CDR3 is CASSLTAWTEAFF. The CDR3 DNA reads TGTGCCAGCAGCTTGACTGCGTGGACTGAAGCTTTCTTT. This chain uses TRBV11-3 with TRBJ1-1; D gene ambiguous. The germline gives CDR1 SGHNT, CDR2 YENEEA. CDR3 length: 13 amino acids. V lost 3 bases and J lost 5, with 10 bases in between.

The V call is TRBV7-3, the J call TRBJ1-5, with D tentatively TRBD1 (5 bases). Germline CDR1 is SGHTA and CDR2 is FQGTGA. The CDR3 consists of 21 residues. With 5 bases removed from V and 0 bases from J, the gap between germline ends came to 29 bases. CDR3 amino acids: CASSLSVAGKVGGDSNQPQHF. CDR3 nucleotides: TGTGCCAGCAGCCTTTCTGTCGCGGGGAAGGTGGGGGGGGATAGCAATCAGCCCCAGCATTTT.

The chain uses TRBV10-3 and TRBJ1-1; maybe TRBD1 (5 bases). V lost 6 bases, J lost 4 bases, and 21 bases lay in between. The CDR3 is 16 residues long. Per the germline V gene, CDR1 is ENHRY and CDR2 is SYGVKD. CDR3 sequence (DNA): TGTGCCATCAGCGGATCCCGGCGTGGGGGGGGCACTGAAGCTTTCTTT. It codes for CAISGSRRGGGTEAFF.

The CDR3 sequence is CASSLGDRGHAGLPSQQMNTEAFF. The CDR3 DNA sequence: TGCGCCAGCAGCTTGGGGGACAGGGGGCACGCTGGACTTCCGTCTCAACAAATGAACACTGAAGCTTTCTTT. The chain employs TRBV5-1 and TRBJ1-1, with TRBD1 matching 12 bases. V gave up 0 bases and J gave up 0 bases; unmatched junction bases: 24. Germline V gene lookup returns CDR1 SGHRS and CDR2 YFSETQ. The CDR3 length is 24 residues.

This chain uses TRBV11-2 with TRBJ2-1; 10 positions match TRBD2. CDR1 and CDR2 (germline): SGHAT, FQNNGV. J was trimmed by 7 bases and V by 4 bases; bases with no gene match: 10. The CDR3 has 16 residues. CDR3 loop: CASSYRAGGPRNEQFF. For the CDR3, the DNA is TGTGCCAGCAGCTACCGAGCGGGAGGGCCGCGGAATGAGCAGTTCTTC.

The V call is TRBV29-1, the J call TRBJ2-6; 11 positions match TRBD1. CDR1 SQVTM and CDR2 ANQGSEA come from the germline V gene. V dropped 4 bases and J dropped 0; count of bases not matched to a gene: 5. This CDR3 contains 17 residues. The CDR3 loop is CSVAGTGGFSGANVLTF. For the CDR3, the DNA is TGCAGCGTTGCCGGGACAGGGGGTTTCTCTGGGGCCAACGTCCTGACTTTC.

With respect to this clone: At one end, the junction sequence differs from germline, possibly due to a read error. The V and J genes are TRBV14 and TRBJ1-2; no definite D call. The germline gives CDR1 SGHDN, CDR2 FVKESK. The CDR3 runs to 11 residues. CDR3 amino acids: CASSQMNNPSF. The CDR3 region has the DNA TGTGCCAGCAGCCAAATGAACAACCCTTCCTTC.